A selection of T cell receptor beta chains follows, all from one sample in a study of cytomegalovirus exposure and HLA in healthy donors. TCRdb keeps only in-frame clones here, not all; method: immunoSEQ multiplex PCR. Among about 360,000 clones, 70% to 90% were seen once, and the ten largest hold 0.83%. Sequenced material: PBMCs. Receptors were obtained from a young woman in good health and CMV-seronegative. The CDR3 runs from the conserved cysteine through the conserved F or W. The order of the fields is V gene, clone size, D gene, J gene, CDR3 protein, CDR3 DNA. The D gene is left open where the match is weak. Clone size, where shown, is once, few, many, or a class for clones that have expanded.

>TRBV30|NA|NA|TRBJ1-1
CAWSLGSPCMNTEAFF
TGTGCCTGGAGTCTCGGGAGCCCCTGTATGAACACTGAAGCTTTCTTT
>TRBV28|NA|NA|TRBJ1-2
CASSRTYLNYGYTF
TGTGCCAGCAGCAGGACTTACCTTAACTATGGCTACACCTTC
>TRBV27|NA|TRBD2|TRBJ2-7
CASSSPTSGVYEQYF
TGTGCCAGCAGTTCCCCGACTAGCGGGGTCTACGAGCAGTACTTC
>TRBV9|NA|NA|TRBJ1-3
CASSGEGVGNTIYF
TGTGCCAGCAGCGGGGAGGGGGTAGGAAACACCATATATTTT
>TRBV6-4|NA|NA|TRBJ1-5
CASRHRRLRQPQHF
TGTGCCAGCAGGCACAGGCGGCTTAGACAGCCCCAGCATTTT
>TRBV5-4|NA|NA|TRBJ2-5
CASSLEGGAQETQYF
TGTGCCAGCAGCTTGGAGGGCGGGGCCCAAGAGACCCAGTACTTC
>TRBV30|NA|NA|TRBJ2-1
CASGGPSLRGNEQFF
TGTGCCTCGGGAGGCCCTAGCCTAAGGGGGAATGAGCAGTTCTTC
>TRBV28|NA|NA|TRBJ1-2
CASSFGSQGSYGYTF
TGTGCCAGCAGTTTTGGGTCCCAGGGGAGCTATGGCTACACCTTC
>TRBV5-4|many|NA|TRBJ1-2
CASSLGQNYGYTF
TGTGCCAGCAGCTTGGGACAGAACTATGGCTACACCTTC
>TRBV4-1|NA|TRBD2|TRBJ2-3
CASSQAVGGRAFSTDTQYF
TGCGCCAGCAGCCAAGCGGTGGGCGGGAGGGCCTTTAGCACAGATACGCAGTATTTT
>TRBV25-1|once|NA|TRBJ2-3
CASSEGGRFRYF
TGTGCCAGCAGTGAGGGTGGGAGGTTTCGGTATTTT
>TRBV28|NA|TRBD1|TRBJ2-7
CASSFGQGEQYF
TGTGCCAGCAGTTTCGGACAGGGCGAGCAGTACTTC
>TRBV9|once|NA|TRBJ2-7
CASSAGTSTLYEQYF
TGTGCCAGCAGCGCCGGGACTTCAACCCTCTACGAGCAGTACTTC
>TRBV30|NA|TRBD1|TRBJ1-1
CAWRTPYRGENTEAFF
TGTGCCTGGAGAACTCCGTACAGGGGCGAGAACACTGAAGCTTTCTTT
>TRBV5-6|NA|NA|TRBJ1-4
CASSLENTPTNEKLFF
TGTGCCAGCAGCTTGGAGAACACCCCAACTAATGAAAAACTGTTTTTT
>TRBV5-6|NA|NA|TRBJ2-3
CASSLMRARGYF
TGTGCCAGCAGCTTGATGAGGGCTCGAGGATATTTT
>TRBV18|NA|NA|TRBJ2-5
CASSQPQVAQYF
TGTGCCAGCTCACAACCTCAGGTGGCCCAGTACTTC
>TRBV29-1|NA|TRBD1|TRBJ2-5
CSVVSWARDRGQETQYF
TGCAGCGTTGTATCGTGGGCACGGGACAGGGGACAAGAGACCCAGTACTTC
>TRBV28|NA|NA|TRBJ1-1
CASSLYRWKAFF
TGTGCCAGCAGTTTATACAGGTGGAAAGCTTTCTTT
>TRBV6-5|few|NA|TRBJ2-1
CASSSPGEQFF
TGTGCCAGCAGTTCCCCGGGGGAGCAGTTCTTC
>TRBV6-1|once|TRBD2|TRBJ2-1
CASSDQRGGRHNEQFF
TGTGCCAGCAGTGACCAGCGGGGGGGCCGACACAATGAGCAGTTCTTC
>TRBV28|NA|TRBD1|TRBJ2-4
CASSLGDSKNIQYF
TGTGCCAGCAGTTTGGGGGACAGCAAAAACATTCAGTACTTC
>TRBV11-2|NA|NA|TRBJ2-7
CASSPYQGLFYEQYF
TGTGCCAGCAGCCCCTATCAGGGCCTTTTTTACGAGCAGTACTTC
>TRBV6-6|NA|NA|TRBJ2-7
CASSSTDSYEQYF
TGTGCCAGCAGTTCCACGGACAGCTACGAGCAGTACTTC
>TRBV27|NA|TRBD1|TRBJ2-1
CASSPGTGYNEQFF
TGTGCCAGCAGTCCCGGGACAGGGTACAATGAGCAGTTCTTC
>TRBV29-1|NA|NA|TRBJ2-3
CSVLGQGSTDTQYF
TGCAGCGTTCTGGGGCAGGGGTCCACAGATACGCAGTATTTT
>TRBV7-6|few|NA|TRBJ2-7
CASSSGSASYEQYF
TGTGCCAGCAGCTCCGGGTCGGCCTCCTACGAGCAGTACTTC
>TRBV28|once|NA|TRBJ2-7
CASSFLQGTYEQYF
TGTGCCAGCAGTTTTCTGCAGGGAACATACGAGCAGTACTTC
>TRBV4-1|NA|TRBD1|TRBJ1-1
CASSQRGDRGKNTEAFF
TGCGCCAGCAGCCAAAGGGGGGACAGGGGCAAAAACACTGAAGCTTTCTTT
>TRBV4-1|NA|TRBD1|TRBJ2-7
CASSAAGQGAIYEQYF
TGCGCCAGCAGTGCGGCGGGGCAGGGGGCGATTTACGAGCAGTACTTC
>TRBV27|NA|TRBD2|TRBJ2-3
CASSLSSVLAGDTQYF
TGTGCCAGCAGTTTATCATCCGTTCTAGCGGGGGATACGCAGTATTTT
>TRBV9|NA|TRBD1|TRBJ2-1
CASSVQTGGGEQFF
TGTGCCAGCAGCGTTCAAACAGGGGGCGGTGAGCAGTTCTTC
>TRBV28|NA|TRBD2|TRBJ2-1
CASLGLAVYNEQFF
TGTGCCAGCCTGGGGCTAGCGGTCTACAATGAGCAGTTCTTC
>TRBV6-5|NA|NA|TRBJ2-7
CASSSGGSSYEQYF
TGTGCCAGCAGTTCTGGCGGGTCCAGCTACGAGCAGTACTTC
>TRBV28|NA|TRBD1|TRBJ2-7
CASSPTGQPSYEQYF
TGTGCCAGCAGTCCTACGGGACAGCCTTCCTACGAGCAGTACTTC
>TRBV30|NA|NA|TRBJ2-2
CAHRVGGSTGELFF
TGTGCCCACAGGGTCGGCGGTAGCACCGGGGAGCTGTTTTTT
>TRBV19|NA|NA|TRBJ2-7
CASSISGRYEQYF
TGTGCCAGTAGTATTTCGGGGAGGTACGAGCAGTACTTC
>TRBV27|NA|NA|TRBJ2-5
CASSPGLPGSTQYF
TGTGCCAGCAGTCCTGGACTACCCGGATCGACCCAGTACTTC
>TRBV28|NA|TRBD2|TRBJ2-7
CASSLSVIEREVYEQYF
TGTGCCAGCAGTTTAAGCGTAATCGAGCGGGAGGTTTACGAGCAGTACTTC
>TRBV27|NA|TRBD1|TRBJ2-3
CASSLSAGGVGTDTQYF
TGTGCCAGCAGTTTATCCGCAGGGGGAGTGGGCACAGATACGCAGTATTTT
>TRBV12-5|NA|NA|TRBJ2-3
CASGDRDQGGDTQYF
TGTGCTAGTGGAGACCGGGACCAAGGGGGAGATACGCAGTATTTT
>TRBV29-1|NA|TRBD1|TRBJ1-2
CSVVAAQPGGYGYTF
TGCAGCGTTGTGGCTGCCCAACCAGGGGGTTATGGCTACACCTTC
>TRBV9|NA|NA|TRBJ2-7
CASSVDRGGYIYEQYF
TGTGCCAGCAGCGTAGATCGAGGGGGTTACATCTACGAGCAGTACTTC
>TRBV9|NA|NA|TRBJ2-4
CASSPQGSIQYF
TGTGCCAGCAGCCCCCAGGGATCCATTCAGTACTTC
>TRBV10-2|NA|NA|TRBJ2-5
CASTRYLRETQYF
TGCGCCAGCACCCGGTACCTTCGGGAGACCCAGTACTTC
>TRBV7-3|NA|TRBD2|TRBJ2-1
CASSLSGTSGNEQFF
TGTGCCAGCAGCTTAAGTGGGACTAGCGGAAATGAGCAGTTCTTC